These 15 T cell receptor beta chains originate from one sample sequenced in a study of T cell responses to AZD1222 COVID-19 vaccine. The assay was immunoSEQ multiplex PCR, and TCRdb's table has in-frame clones only and misses some. Of some 96,000 clones in the sample, more than 70% are singletons; the top ten hold 4% to 5%. The material sequenced was peripheral blood, taken on day 0 of MenACWY control vaccination. The receptors here all came from an adult in good health.

J is TRBJ2-7 and V is TRBV11-2, with TRBD2 matching over 8 bases. Per the germline V gene, CDR1 is SGHAT and CDR2 is FQNNGV. This CDR3 is 14 amino acids long. V gave up 4 bases and J gave up 3 bases; unmatched junction bases: 5. The CDR3 here is CASSSGTRDYEQYF. The CDR3 DNA reads as TGTGCCAGCAGCTCCGGGACTAGAGACTACGAGCAGTACTTC.

The chain is built from TRBV5-5 and TRBJ2-2; D not certain. This CDR3 spans 18 amino acids. V lost 4 bases, J lost 0 bases, and 19 bases lay in between. CDR1 and CDR2 from the germline V gene are SGHKS and YYEKEE (reference sequence). DNA for the CDR3: TGTGCCAGCAGCCCTCCCCGGCTAGGGTACCCGAACACCGGGGAGCTGTTTTTT. Its translation: CASSPPRLGYPNTGELFF.

The J gene is TRBJ2-5, the V gene TRBV9, with D uncertain. V dropped 0 bases and J dropped 5 bases, with 5 bases sitting between them. The CDR3 is 12 residues long. Germline V gene lookup returns CDR1 SGDLS and CDR2 YYNGEE. The chain's CDR3 is CASSVDGETQYF. CDR3 in DNA: TGTGCCAGCAGCGTAGATGGGGAGACCCAGTACTTC.

The chain joins TRBV24-1 to TRBJ2-7, with no clear D. V was trimmed by 3 bases and J by 2 bases, leaving 13 bases between them. CDR3 length: 15 residues. Germline V lookup: CDR1 KGHDR, CDR2 SFDVKD. The CDR3 loop reads CATSDPSGYPYEQYF. CDR3 sequence (DNA): TGTGCCACCAGTGATCCTTCCGGGTATCCCTACGAGCAGTACTTC.

The count of this clone is one. V gene TRBV4-1 combines with J gene TRBJ2-1; 13 nucleotides align to TRBD2. CDR3 size: 18 residues. The V and J ends lost 4 bases and 4 bases, in that order; junction bases with no gene match: 10. Per the germline V gene, CDR1 is MGHRA and CDR2 is YSYEKL. In DNA, the CDR3 is TGCGCCAGCAGCCCCTCGACTAGCGGGAGGCTGGGATACAATGAGCAGTTCTTC. Amino acids: CASSPSTSGRLGYNEQFF.

V gene TRBV6-2 or TRBV6-3 combines with J gene TRBJ2-1, with D possibly being TRBD2 (5 bases). The V end lost 2 bases, the J end lost 2 bases, and 19 bases lay between the germline ends. CDR1 MNHEY and CDR2 SVGEGT come from the germline V gene. This CDR3 region has 18 residues. DNA for the CDR3: TGTGCCAGCAGTTACCTCCTCCTGACGGGATTCACCTACAATGAGCAGTTCTTC. Its translation: CASSYLLLTGFTYNEQFF.

The rearrangement joins TRBV7-9 to TRBJ1-1; D is perhaps TRBD1 (5 bases). The CDR3 extends over 14 amino acids. CDR1 is SEHNR and CDR2 is FQNEAQ in the germline V gene (reference sequence). V was cut by 4 bases and J by 6 bases, with 15 bases left in between. CDR3 nucleotide sequence: TGTGCCAGCAGCTCGGGGGTCAGCTTGGCTGAAGCTTTCTTT. Translating gives CASSSGVSLAEAFF.

The chain combines TRBV7-6 with TRBJ2-7; perhaps TRBD1 as D (6 bases). Trimming took 3 bases from V and 0 from J, leaving 12 bases between them. Looked up from germline, CDR1 is SGHVS and CDR2 is FNYEAQ. The CDR3 sequence is 15 residues long. CDR3 sequence reads: CASSFGTLSSYEQYF. The DNA of the CDR3 is TGTGCCAGCAGCTTTGGGACATTGAGCTCCTACGAGCAGTACTTC.

The CDR3 DNA reads TGCGCCAGCAGCCAAGAGGAGGGTCGCCCCTATAATTCACCCCTCCACTTT. Encoded protein: CASSQEEGRPYNSPLHF. The chain is built from TRBV4-1 and TRBJ1-6; no firm D call. With 0 bases removed from V and 2 bases from J, the gap between germline ends came to 11 bases. CDR3 length: 17 residues. Germline-derived CDR1 and CDR2 are MGHRA and YSYEKL.

The chain joins TRBV30 to TRBJ2-3; tentative D call: TRBD2 (7 bases). Trimming left V 4 bases short and J 4 bases short, with 15 bases between. Germline V gene sequence: CDR1 GTSNPN, CDR2 SVGIG (reference sequence). The CDR3 is 14 residues long. CDR3 DNA sequence: TGTGCCTGGAATTCGGGCGGGGGCTCAGATACGCAGTATTTT. It specifies CAWNSGGGSDTQYF.

For the CDR3, the DNA is TGTGCCAGCACCCAGGGGCCTGATGGCTCTGGAAACACCATATATTTT. Protein: CASTQGPDGSGNTIYF. The genes are TRBV9 and TRBJ1-3; D possibly corresponds to TRBD1 (6 bases). Deletions cut 6 bases from V and 0 bases from J, with 16 bases between. Germline V gives CDR1 SGDLS, CDR2 YYNGEE. This CDR3 spans 16 amino acids.

The chain recombines TRBV9 with TRBJ2-5; the match to TRBD2 covers 8 bases. CDR3 length: 17 residues. Per the germline V gene, CDR1 is SGDLS and CDR2 is YYNGEE. Unmatched junction bases numbered 15, after V lost 3 bases and J lost 5 bases. CDR3 sequence reads: CASSGPGGETSRETQYF. The CDR3, as DNA: TGTGCCAGCAGCGGACCGGGAGGGGAAACATCCAGGGAGACCCAGTACTTC.

The rearrangement uses TRBV5-5 and TRBJ1-6, with D tentatively TRBD1 (6 bases). With 6 bases removed from V and 9 bases from J, the gap between germline ends came to 22 bases. This CDR3 spans 16 amino acids. Germline lookup yields CDR1 SGHKS and CDR2 YYEKEE (reference sequence). CDR3 nucleotide sequence: TGTGCCAGCACCCTAGGGGGGCTTTATGGAATTTCACCCCTCCACTTT. Its translation is CASTLGGLYGISPLHF.

The rearrangement uses TRBV4-1 and TRBJ2-2, with D possibly being TRBD1 (5 bases). The CDR3 spans 15 residues. Per germline, CDR1 MGHRA and CDR2 YSYEKL. Trimming stripped 4 bases from V and 7 bases from J, with 16 bases between. The DNA for the CDR3 is TGCGCCAGCAGCCGAGGAGAAGGGGCTGACGGGGAGCTGTTTTTT. Amino acids: CASSRGEGADGELFF.

This clone was observed once. The V gene is TRBV7-9, the J gene TRBJ1-1; a possible D gene is TRBD1 (5 bases). Germline V lookup: CDR1 SEHNR, CDR2 FQNEAQ (reference sequence). The CDR3 sequence is 15 residues long. The V and J ends lost 5 bases and 6 bases respectively, with 19 bases between them. The CDR3 DNA follows: TGTGCCAGCAGCCTCCACGGGACTGAGACTGCTGAAGCTTTCTTT. It yields the protein CASSLHGTETAEAFF. The full variable domain, in which reference TRBV7-9 and TRBJ1-1 provide the parts outside the CDR3, is DTGVSQNPRHKITKRGQNVTFRCDPISEHNRLYWYRQTLGQGPEFLTYFQNEAQLEKSRLLSDRFSAERPKGSFSTLEIQRTEQGDSAMYLCASSLHGTETAEAFFGQGTRLTVV.